Listed below are T cell receptor beta chains from one sample, sequenced in a study of blood T cell repertoires in COVID-19. Profiled with immunoSEQ multiplex PCR; TCRdb holds only in-frame clones, not every one. In the table there are a few hundred thousand clones, 88% of which are singletons. Sequenced sample: PBMCs or T cells enriched from blood (not recorded which). Receptors originate from a woman aged 40 to 50 with acute COVID-19. Each CDR3 is given without its conserved first and last residue. Each record gives: V gene, clone size, CDR3 protein. Part of the rows lack a size; the others show once, few, many or a class for expanded clones.

V gene: TRBV18; clone size: .; CDR3 protein: ASSPYQEREEF
V gene: TRBV27; clone size: .; CDR3 protein: ASSVQQGVHNSPLH
V gene: TRBV5-6; clone size: .; CDR3 protein: ASSSRTVSYEQY
V gene: TRBV5-1; clone size: .; CDR3 protein: ASTRTGNYGYT
V gene: TRBV27; clone size: .; CDR3 protein: ASSSPGRQAGDTEAF
V gene: TRBV5-6; clone size: .; CDR3 protein: ASSVEQGSRNYGYT
V gene: TRBV9; clone size: few; CDR3 protein: ASSDALTGQGNGDTQY
V gene: TRBV2; clone size: .; CDR3 protein: ASSDPYAVTF
V gene: TRBV11-2; clone size: .; CDR3 protein: ASISGARGELF
V gene: TRBV7-9; clone size: .; CDR3 protein: ASSSPDRALPRYGELF
V gene: TRBV3-1/TRBV3-2; clone size: .; CDR3 protein: ASSHRVQGSQH
V gene: TRBV2; clone size: few; CDR3 protein: ASSAQGTDEAF
V gene: TRBV7-2; clone size: .; CDR3 protein: ASSLAAGGNSPLH
V gene: TRBV23-1; clone size: once; CDR3 protein: ASGHQDTGNSPLH
V gene: TRBV7-9; clone size: .; CDR3 protein: ASSLGASHTGELF
V gene: TRBV7-9; clone size: few; CDR3 protein: ASSFSEQPYNEQF